The sequence of this TCR beta chain was determined in a study of cytomegalovirus exposure and HLA in healthy donors. The study, taken as a whole, reports: Researchers reported that three CMV-associated chains were confirmed in vitro as CMV antigen-specific. The study found most TCR sequences rare, yet found some public TCRs in many donors.

Germline assignment: CDR1 MRHNA and CDR2 SNTAGT. The CDR3 has 14 residues. V was clipped by 6 bases and J by 4 bases, with 15 bases between them. Of note for this clone: Antigen specificity is unknown.

Assay: immunoSEQ multiplex PCR; the TCRdb copy retains only in-frame clones and omits some. The sample has about 79,000 clones, approximately 93% seen once. The V call is TRBV6-4, the J call TRBJ1-1, with D perhaps TRBD1 (5 bases). The clonotype was recovered from a woman in her 30s in good health and CMV-seronegative. Sequencing was carried out using PBMCs. The CDR3 loop reads CASSMVGGSTEAFF. The CDR3, as DNA: TGTGCCAGCAGCATGGTCGGGGGGTCCACTGAAGCTTTCTTT.